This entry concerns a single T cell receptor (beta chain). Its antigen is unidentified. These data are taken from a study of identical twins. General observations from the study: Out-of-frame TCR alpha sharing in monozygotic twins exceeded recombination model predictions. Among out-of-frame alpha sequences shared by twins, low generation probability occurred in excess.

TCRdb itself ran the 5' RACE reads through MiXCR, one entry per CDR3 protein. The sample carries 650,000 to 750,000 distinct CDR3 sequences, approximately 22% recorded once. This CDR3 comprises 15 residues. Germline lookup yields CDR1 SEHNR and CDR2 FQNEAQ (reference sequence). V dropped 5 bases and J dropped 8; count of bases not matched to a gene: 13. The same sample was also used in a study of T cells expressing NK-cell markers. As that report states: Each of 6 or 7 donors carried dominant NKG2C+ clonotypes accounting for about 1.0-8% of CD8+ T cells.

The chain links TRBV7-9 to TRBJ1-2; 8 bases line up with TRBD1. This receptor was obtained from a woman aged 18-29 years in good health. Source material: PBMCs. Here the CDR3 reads CASSAGQGRKAGYTF. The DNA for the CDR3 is TGTGCCAGCAGCGCAGGACAGGGAAGGAAGGCGGGCTACACCTTC.